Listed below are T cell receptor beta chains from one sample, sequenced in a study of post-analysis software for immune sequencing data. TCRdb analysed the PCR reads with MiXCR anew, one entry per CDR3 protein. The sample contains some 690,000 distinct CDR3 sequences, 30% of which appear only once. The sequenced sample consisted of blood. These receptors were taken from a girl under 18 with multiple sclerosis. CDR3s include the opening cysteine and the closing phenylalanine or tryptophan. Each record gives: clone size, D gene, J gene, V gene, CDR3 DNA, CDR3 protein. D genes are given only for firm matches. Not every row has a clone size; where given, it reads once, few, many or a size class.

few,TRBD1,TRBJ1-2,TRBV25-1,TGTGCCAGCAGTGAATACAGGGGGTATGGCTACACCTTC,CASSEYRGYGYTF
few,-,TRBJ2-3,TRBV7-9,TGTGTCAGCAGCTTAGCGCTCACCAGGGTGAGCACAGATACGCAGTATTTT,CVSSLALTRVSTDTQYF
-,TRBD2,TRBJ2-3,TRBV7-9,TGTGCCAGCAGCATGTCCGCTAGCGGGAGAAACACAGATACGCAGTATTTT,CASSMSASGRNTDTQYF
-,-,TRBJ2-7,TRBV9,TGTGCCAGCAGCGGCCCCGGCGGCTACGAGCAGTACTTC,CASSGPGGYEQYF
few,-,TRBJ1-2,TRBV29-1,TGCAGCGTTTTAAAGGACATCTATGCCACCTTC,CSVLKDIYATF
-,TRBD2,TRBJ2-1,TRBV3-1,TGTGCCAGCAGCCAAGAGACTAGCGGGCGTGGGCAGTTCTTC,CASSQETSGRGQFF
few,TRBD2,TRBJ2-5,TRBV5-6,TGTGCCAGCAGCCCAAGACTAGCGGGAGGGCGGCGAGAGACCCAGTACTTC,CASSPRLAGGRRETQYF
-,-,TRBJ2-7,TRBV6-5,TGTGCCAGCAGTTACGCAGGGACCGACTACGAGCAGTACTTC,CASSYAGTDYEQYF
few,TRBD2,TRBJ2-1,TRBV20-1,TGCAGTGCTAGGCCCTTGACTAGCGGTCGTGTTTCCTACAATGAGCAGTTCTTC,CSARPLTSGRVSYNEQFF
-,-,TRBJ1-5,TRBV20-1,TGCAGTGCTAGAGCTCTAGGGACAAGGGGGTCTTATAGCAATCAGCCCCAGCATTTT,CSARALGTRGSYSNQPQHF
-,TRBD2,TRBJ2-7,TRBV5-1,TGCGCCAGCGCGCTTGGAGTGGCGGGAGACGAGCAGTACTTC,CASALGVAGDEQYF
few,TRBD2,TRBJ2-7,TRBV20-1,TGCAGTGCCCTACTAGCGGGAGCCGGCGAGCAGTACTTC,CSALLAGAGEQYF
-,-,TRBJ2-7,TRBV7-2,TGTGCCAGCAGCCCGGGCCCTGGGGAAAAAAAGTACGAGCAGTACTTC,CASSPGPGEKKYEQYF
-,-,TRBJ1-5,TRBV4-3,TGCGCCAGCAGCCTAGGGCTCCGGAGCAATCAGCCCCAGCATTTT,CASSLGLRSNQPQHF
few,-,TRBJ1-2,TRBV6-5,TGTGCCAGCAGTCCTACCTCAGCCCCACGAGGGTACACCTTC,CASSPTSAPRGYTF
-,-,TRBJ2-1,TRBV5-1,TGCGCCAGCAGCTTGGAAGATTCCCCCCACAATGAGCAGTTCTTC,CASSLEDSPHNEQFF
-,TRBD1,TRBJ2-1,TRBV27,TGTGCCAGCAGTGTATGGCCGTTCACGACAGGGTCCCTCTACAATGAGCAGTTCTTC,CASSVWPFTTGSLYNEQFF
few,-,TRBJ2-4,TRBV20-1,TGCAGTGCTAAGCTGCCGGGAGTCAAAAACATTCAGTACTTC,CSAKLPGVKNIQYF
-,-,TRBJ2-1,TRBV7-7,TGTGCCAGCAGCTTACCAGCGGACGGTAACAATGAGCAGTTCTTC,CASSLPADGNNEQFF
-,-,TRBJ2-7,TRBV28,TGTGCCAGCAAGGAGGGGTCTCGCGAGCAGTACTTC,CASKEGSREQYF
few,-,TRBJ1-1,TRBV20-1,TGCAGTGCTAGAGATCGTCCGGGGTTGAACACTGAAGCTTTCTTT,CSARDRPGLNTEAFF
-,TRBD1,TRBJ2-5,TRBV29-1,TGCAGCGTTGGGACAGGGGGTTATGGGGAGACCCAGTACTTC,CSVGTGGYGETQYF
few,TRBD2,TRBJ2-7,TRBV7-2,TGTGCCAGCAGCTTGGGGGGGTGGAGGGAATACGAGCAGTACTTC,CASSLGGWREYEQYF
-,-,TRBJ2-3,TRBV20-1,TGCAGTGCTCCCTTGGCGGCCACAGATACGCAGTATTTT,CSAPLAATDTQYF
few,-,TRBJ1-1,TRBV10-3,TGTGCCATCACCGGTGGGGGGATTAAGACTGAAGCTTTCTTT,CAITGGGIKTEAFF
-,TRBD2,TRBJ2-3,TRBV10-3,TGTGCCATCAGAAGCCCCCCTACTAGCGGGAAGTTAGGTGCAGATACGCAGTATTTT,CAIRSPPTSGKLGADTQYF
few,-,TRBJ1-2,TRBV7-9,TGTGCCAGCAGCTCCCCGGTCGCCCGCGAGCAGGATGGCTACACCTTC,CASSSPVAREQDGYTF
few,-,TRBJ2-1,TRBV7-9,TGTGCCAGCAGCTTTTTTTCTGTGAATGAGCAGTTCTTC,CASSFFSVNEQFF
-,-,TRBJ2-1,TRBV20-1,TGCAGTGCTAGAGATCTACTAGGATCCTACAATGAGCAGTTCTTC,CSARDLLGSYNEQFF
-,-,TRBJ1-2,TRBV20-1,TGCAGTGCTCGAAGGGCAGGCCAGCTATGGCTTGGCTACACCTTC,CSARRAGQLWLGYTF
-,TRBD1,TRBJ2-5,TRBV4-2,TGTGCCAGCAGCCAAGACCGGACAGGGGGCTGGGAGACCCAGTACTTC,CASSQDRTGGWETQYF
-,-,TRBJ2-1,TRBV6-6,TGTGCCAGCAGTTACCCGCCGAGCTCCTACAATGAGCAGTTCTTC,CASSYPPSSYNEQFF
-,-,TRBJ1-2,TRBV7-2,TGTGCCAGCAGCTTAAGTTCCCGGGGGGTTAACTATGGCTACACCTTC,CASSLSSRGVNYGYTF
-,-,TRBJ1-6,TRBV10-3,TGTGCCATCAGGCCCAGCGTCCTGAATTCACCCCTCCACTTT,CAIRPSVLNSPLHF
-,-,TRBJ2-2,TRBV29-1,TGCAGCGTTGTCTCGGTTGACTCGAACACCGGGGAGCTGTTTTTT,CSVVSVDSNTGELFF
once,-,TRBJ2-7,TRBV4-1,TGCGCCAGCAGCCAAAGGGACGGGTCCTACGAGCAGTACTTC,CASSQRDGSYEQYF
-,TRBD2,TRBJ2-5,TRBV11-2,TGTGCCAGTCGACGAGCGGGGGAGGTAGAGACCCAGTACTTC,CASRRAGEVETQYF
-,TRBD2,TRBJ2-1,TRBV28,TGTGCCAGCTCTGGCGGGGGGGCTTTAGGCAATGAGCAGTTCTTC,CASSGGGALGNEQFF
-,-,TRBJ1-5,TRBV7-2,TGTGCCAGCAGCTTTGGACCCCGGGGGGGCAATCAGCCCCAGCATTTT,CASSFGPRGGNQPQHF
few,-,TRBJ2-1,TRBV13,TGTGCCAGCAGCTTAAGGGGCCGAAGCTACAATGAGCAGTTCTTC,CASSLRGRSYNEQFF
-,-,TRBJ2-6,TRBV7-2,TGTGCCAGCACCTACTCTGGGGCCAACGTCCTGACTTTC,CASTYSGANVLTF
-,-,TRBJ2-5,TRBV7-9,TGTGCCAGCAACTCCGAGAGGGGTTCGGAGACCCAGTACTTC,CASNSERGSETQYF
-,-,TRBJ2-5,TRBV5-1,TGCGCCAGCAGCTTGGCCTTTTCGGCCATGGGGACCCAAGAGACCCAGTACTTC,CASSLAFSAMGTQETQYF